One T cell receptor (beta chain) is described in this entry. This entry comes from a study of blood T cell repertoires in COVID-19. Overall study: There were acute and convalescent COVID-19 samples, and they came from the United States, Italy and Spain.

Authors' processing steps: Researchers report that nucleated cell counts were estimated from reference gene primer amplification. Assay: immunoSEQ multiplex PCR; the TCRdb copy retains only in-frame clones and omits some. From that table come the V and J calls and clone size; the DNA was used to work out D and trimming. This sample yields around 59,000 clones, of which less than 85% are seen a single time; more than 15% belongs to the top ten. Germline CDR1 reads MNHEY; CDR2 reads SVGEGT. This CDR3 has 16 amino acids. Trimming cost V 4 bases and J 2 bases; bases outside gene matches: 5. The sample taken for sequencing was peripheral blood. The origin of this receptor is a woman in her forties or fifties with active or convalescent COVID-19. The V and J genes are TRBV6-2 or TRBV6-3 and TRBJ2-2; 9 nucleotides line up with TRBD2. The CDR3 DNA follows: TGTGCCAGCAGTTGGCGACTAGCGGTTAACACCGGGGAGCTGTTTTTT. Protein: CASSWRLAVNTGELFF.